One T cell receptor beta chain is described in this entry. Its antigen remains undetermined. Base qualities are not provided; no much larger clone lies one nucleotide away. High-throughput TCR beta sequencing profiled peripheral blood CD8+ and CD4+ T cells from healthy donors, Susac syndrome patients and multiple sclerosis patients. Healthy donors were age- and sex-matched controls. Bulk CD8+ and CD4+ T cells were purified by magnetic negative isolation, while CD8+ TEMRA cells were enriched using FACS. Blood was drawn into EDTA tubes, processed within 24 hours, and PBMCs were isolated by density gradient centrifugation. PBMCs intended for TCR sequencing were frozen in liquid nitrogen and were later thawed in a 37 degrees C water bath. Purity of sorted or isolated CD4+, CD8+ and CD8+ TEMRA cells was at least 90%. RNA was extracted with the RNeasy kit and 0.5 to 1 ug was reverse transcribed using random hexamers. The immunoSEQ multiplex PCR assay, covering 54 Vbeta and 13 Jbeta segments, was used to amplify TCR beta CDR3 regions. PCR amplification bias was corrected using a synthetic template baseline for primer optimization and computational correction. The original pipeline was this. Reads were annotated to V, D and J genes per IMGT and analyzed with immunoSEQ Analyzer, keeping only productive sequences. Clonality was calculated as one minus the Shannon entropy normalized by log2 of the number of productive unique sequences. For each patient and control, public and private clones were evaluated among the 100 most prevalent clones. Clones were defined as Susac-specific when absent from the healthy and MS cohorts, from fewer than 1,200 published viral clones and from other ImmuneACCESS disease sequences. The raw public reads went through TCRdb reprocessing: fastp at Q25, MiXCR clone calling, in-frame beta chains kept. Each entry merges the rows of one CDR3 protein and shows their most common DNA and genes. What appears here as the V and J calls and clone size reflects TCRdb's work, not the paper's. The sample table shows around 130,000 distinct CDR3 sequences, and roughly 92% are seen once. Jointly, the top ten make up roughly 0.095% of the sample.

The record originates from a study of CD8 T cells in Susac syndrome (dated by TCRdb to about 2019). With respect to the entire study: Repertoire sequencing was used to test whether CD8+ T cell activation and differentiation in Susac syndrome was antigen driven. What the study reported, not specific to this receptor: The number of individuals in the TCR sequencing and HLA analysis was acknowledged as relatively small.

CDR1 and CDR2, per the germline V gene, are MNHNS and SASEGT. Measured from the cysteine to the phenylalanine, the CDR3 is 13 residues long. The entry retains the CDR3 DNA only, 39 bases that are in frame from base 1. The V end loses 1 base and the J end loses 5 bases, and a stretch of 9 bases separates them. This clonotype was obtained from a human donor in good health. Sequencing was performed on CD4+ T cells from PBMCs. Recombination joined TRBV6-1 with TRBJ2-7; TRBD1 is perhaps the D gene, given 5 matching bases. The DNA sequence reads TGTGCCAGCAGTGAAGGTCAGGGCGACGAGCAGTACTTC. It specifies CASSEGQGDEQYF.